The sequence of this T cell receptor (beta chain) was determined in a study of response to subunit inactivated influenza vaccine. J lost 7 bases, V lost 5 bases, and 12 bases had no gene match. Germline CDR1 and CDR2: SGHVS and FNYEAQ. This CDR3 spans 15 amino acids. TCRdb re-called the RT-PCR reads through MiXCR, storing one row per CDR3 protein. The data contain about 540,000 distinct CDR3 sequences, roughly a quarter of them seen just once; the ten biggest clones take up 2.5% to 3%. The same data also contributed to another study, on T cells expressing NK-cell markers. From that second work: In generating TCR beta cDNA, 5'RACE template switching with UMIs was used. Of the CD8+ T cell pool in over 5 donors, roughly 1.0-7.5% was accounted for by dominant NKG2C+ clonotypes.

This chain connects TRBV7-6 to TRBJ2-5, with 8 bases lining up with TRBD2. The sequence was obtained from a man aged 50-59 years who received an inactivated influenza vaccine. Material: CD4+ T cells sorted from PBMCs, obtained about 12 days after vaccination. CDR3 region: CASSPLTSGGGTQYF. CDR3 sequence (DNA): TGTGCCAGCAGCCCGCTCACTAGCGGAGGGGGGACCCAGTACTTC.